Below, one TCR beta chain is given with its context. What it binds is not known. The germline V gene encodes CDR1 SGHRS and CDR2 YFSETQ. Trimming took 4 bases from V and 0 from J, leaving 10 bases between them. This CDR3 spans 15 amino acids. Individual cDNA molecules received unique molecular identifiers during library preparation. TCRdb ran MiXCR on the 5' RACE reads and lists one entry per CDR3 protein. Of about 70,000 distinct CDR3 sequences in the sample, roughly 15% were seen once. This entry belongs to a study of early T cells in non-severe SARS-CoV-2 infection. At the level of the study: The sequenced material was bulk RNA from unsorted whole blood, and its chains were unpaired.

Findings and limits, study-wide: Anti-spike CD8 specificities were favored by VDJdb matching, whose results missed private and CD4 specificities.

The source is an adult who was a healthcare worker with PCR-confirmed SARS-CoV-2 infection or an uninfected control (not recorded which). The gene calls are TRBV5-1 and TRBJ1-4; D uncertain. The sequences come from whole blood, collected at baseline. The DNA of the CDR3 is TGCGCCAGCAGCCGCATAGGAGCAACTAATGAAAAACTGTTTTTT. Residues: CASSRIGATNEKLFF.